Listed below are T cell receptor beta chains from one sample, sequenced in a study of cytomegalovirus exposure and HLA in healthy donors. The table came from immunoSEQ multiplex PCR; TCRdb's copy has only in-frame clones and leaves some out. The data show 200,000 to 300,000 clones, around 87% seen once. Sequenced sample: PBMCs. These receptors all come from a man between 18 and 29 years old in good health and CMV-seronegative. Each CDR3 is given with its conserved first and last residue. Size values are once, few and many counts, or a class for expanded clones, and some rows have none.

length,size,V,CDR3
15,-,TRBV11-2,CASSLGTTGATEAFF
11,-,TRBV29-1,CSERTDNEQFF
13,-,TRBV2,CASSAAGYNEQFF
17,-,TRBV5-1,CASTPSGQANSGNTIYF
13,-,TRBV19,CASSPTRGGQDTF
12,-,TRBV5-6,CASSLTGTEQYF
14,-,TRBV27,CASSLLGPSYEQYF
21,-,TRBV4-3,CASSRLHYRASGTLKNYEQFF
11,-,TRBV30,CAWSDRDTQYF
14,once,TRBV30,CAGSTGTGANVLTF
16,-,TRBV4-2,CASRLTPGQGTDTQYF
14,-,TRBV4-2,CASSQVVVGEGYTF
12,once,TRBV14,CASSQARYEQYF
14,-,TRBV28,CASTDRGAYAEAFF
14,-,TRBV6-1,CAAREWITSYEQYF
13,-,TRBV10-3,CASTGTDLSGYTF
14,-,TRBV28,CASSFVSGSDTQYF
18,-,TRBV4-3,CASSQTSGSAVWTDTQYF
14,-,TRBV6-5,CASSSGTDSYEQYF
14,-,TRBV9,CASSLTTEVGEQYF
14,-,TRBV30,CAWNPGLAGNEQFF
14,once,TRBV7-9,CASSLLAGGETQYF
12,-,TRBV6-5,CASSYSRVELFF
14,few,TRBV2,CASTPGTGAYEQYF
14,-,TRBV10-1,CASRPGQGTDTQYF
15,-,TRBV15,CATSRERTGYQPQHF
15,-,TRBV6-5,CASSYESSGSDTQYF
17,once,TRBV7-2,CASSLGPLKGLSYEQYF
13,once,TRBV4-1,CASSPGGLGEQYF
15,-,TRBV6-5,CASSYRNSGRSPLHF
14,once,TRBV28,CASSPGLASDTQYF
12,-,TRBV11-2,CASSLRNTEAFF
17,-,TRBV5-1,CASSVLKPGQVTYEQYF
16,-,TRBV7-8,CASSLAQGTVKNIQYF
13,once,TRBV27,CASSLSWRNEQFF
13,-,TRBV7-2,CASSLDMNTEAFF
13,few,TRBV29-1,CSVGQGSTDTQYF
15,-,TRBV15,CATSRDPGLATEAFF
13,once,TRBV19,CASSLLGAGEAFF
15,-,TRBV30,CAWSLQGGINSPLHF
13,-,TRBV29-1,CSVAVGVGYGYTF
12,-,TRBV27,CASSSGLREQFF
13,-,TRBV5-6,CASSLAGTDTQYF
13,-,TRBV19,CASSSASLYEQYF
14,-,TRBV5-1,CASKDSLEYNEQFF
14,-,TRBV6-5,CASTLTSVLDTQYF
16,-,TRBV4-2,CASSQERTSGVNEQFF